This T cell receptor beta chain is drawn from a study of early T cells in non-severe SARS-CoV-2 infection. V was cut by 7 bases and J by 7 bases, with 11 bases left in between. CDR3 length equals 12 residues. CDR1 and CDR2 (germline): MDHEN, SYDVKM. This clonotype was detected a few times. Individual cDNA molecules each received unique molecular identifiers attached to them. MiXCR, applied by TCRdb to the 5' RACE reads, yields one record per CDR3 protein. The sample contains about 52,000 distinct CDR3 sequences, around 10% of which appear only once. The receptor was isolated from an adult who was a healthcare worker with PCR-confirmed SARS-CoV-2 infection or an uninfected control (not recorded which). Sequences were obtained from whole blood. The rearrangement joins TRBV28 to TRBJ1-5; D unresolved. The CDR3 DNA reads TGTGCCAGCACCCAAAAGGACCAGCCCCAGCATTTT. Translating gives CASTQKDQPQHF.